Sequencing of this T cell receptor beta chain was carried out in a study of PD-L1 blockade in urothelial cancer. For the study at large: Tumor specimens possessed a median of around 1,500 T cells.

Measured with immunoSEQ multiplex PCR; TCRdb has only the in-frame clones, and not every one. The data contain about 35,000 clones, more than 35% of them singletons. This CDR3 spans 15 amino acids. V lost 3 bases and J lost 0, with 11 bases in between. Germline CDR1 KGHSH, CDR2 LQKENI. This clone has more than one count but fewer than ten. The sequencing here drew on tumor tissue, taken before atezolizumab (anti-PD-L1) treatment. The source of this sequence is a man in his 60s with urothelial cancer. The chain recombines TRBV18 with TRBJ1-2, with D uncertain. The CDR3 nucleotides are TGTGCCAGCTCACCTCGGACGGGAGCTAACTATGGCTACACCTTC. This codes for CASSPRTGANYGYTF.